This T cell receptor (beta chain) was recovered during a study of T-cell reconstitution after alpha-beta-depleted transplantation in children. Preparation of the TCRbeta library involved a method that used unique molecular identifiers. One entry per CDR3 protein results from TCRdb running MiXCR on the PCR reads. This sample has 200,000 to 250,000 distinct CDR3 sequences, with 8% to 10% found just once. Trimming cost V 0 bases and J 0 bases, with 13 bases left between them. Germline CDR1 SGHRS, CDR2 YFSETQ. The CDR3 totals 17 residues. This clonotype came up a few times. Specimen: PBMCs from the stem cell graft donor, collected from the stem cell graft. The rearrangement uses TRBV5-1 and TRBJ1-3; D ambiguous. The sequence came from a human donor who donated a stem cell graft to a child with acute lymphoblastic leukemia. The CDR3 sequence: CASSLEGPRLSGNTIYF. The CDR3 DNA sequence: TGCGCCAGCAGCTTGGAGGGTCCGAGGCTCTCTGGAAACACCATATATTTT.